This T cell receptor (beta chain) was recovered during a study of metastatic and nonmetastatic thyroid tumors. On the study more broadly: From malignant and benign thyroid patients, repertoires in blood and in tumor or nodule tissue were compared.

This clone was counted only a few times. Just one base apart from a much larger clone, this may be a read error. Authors' analysis steps: The study took CDR3 differences across clinicopathological groups and made a distant-metastasis classifier for papillary thyroid cancer from them. TCRdb used MiXCR to call clones anew from the PCR reads. V and J calls and clone size were set by TCRdb, not the authors. The sample includes tens of thousands of clones, approximately 12% seen only once; the top ten take roughly 9.1%. All patients were treatment-naive before thyroid surgery. The V gene's germline CDR1 is SGHTS and CDR2 YDEGEE. The CDR3 is 16 amino acids.

V usage is TRBV5-8 and J usage is TRBJ1-1, with D perhaps matching TRBD1 (6 bases). This TCR derives from a female donor with papillary thyroid cancer or a benign thyroid nodule (not recorded which). Some clones in this sample may be carry-over from other donors' samples. Source material: tumor tissue. This CDR3 reads CASSLGLGHPNTGAFF. The DNA of the CDR3 is TGTGCCAGCAGCTTGGGCTTGGGACACCCGAACACTGGAGCTTTCTTT. Using reference TRBV5-8 and TRBJ1-1 for the parts outside the CDR3, the full variable domain is EAGVTQSPTHLIKTRGQQATLRCSPISGHTSVYWYQQALGLGLQFLLWYDEGEERNRGNFPPRFSGRQFPNYSSELNVNALELEDSALYLCASSLGLGHPNTGAFFGQGTRLTVV.